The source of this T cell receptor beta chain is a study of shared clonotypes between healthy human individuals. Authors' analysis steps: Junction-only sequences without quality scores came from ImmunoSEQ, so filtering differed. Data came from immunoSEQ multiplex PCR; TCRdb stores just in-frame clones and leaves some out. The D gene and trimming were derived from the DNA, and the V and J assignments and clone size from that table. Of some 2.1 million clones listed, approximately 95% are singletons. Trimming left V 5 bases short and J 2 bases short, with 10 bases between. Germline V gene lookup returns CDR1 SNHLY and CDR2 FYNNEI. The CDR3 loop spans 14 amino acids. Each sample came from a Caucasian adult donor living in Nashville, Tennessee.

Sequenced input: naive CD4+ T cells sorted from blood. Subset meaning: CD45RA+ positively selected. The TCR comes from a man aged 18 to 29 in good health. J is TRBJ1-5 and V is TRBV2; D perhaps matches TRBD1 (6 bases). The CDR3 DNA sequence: TGTGCCAGCAGTCAACAGGGTCGCAATCAGCCCCAGCATTTT. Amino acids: CASSQQGRNQPQHF. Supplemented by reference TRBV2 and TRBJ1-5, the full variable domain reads EPEVTQTPSHQVTQMGQEVILRCVPISNHLYFYWYRQILGQKVEFLVSFYNNEISEKSEIFDDQFSVERPDGSNFTLKIRSTKLEDSAMYFCASSQQGRNQPQHFGDGTRLSIL.